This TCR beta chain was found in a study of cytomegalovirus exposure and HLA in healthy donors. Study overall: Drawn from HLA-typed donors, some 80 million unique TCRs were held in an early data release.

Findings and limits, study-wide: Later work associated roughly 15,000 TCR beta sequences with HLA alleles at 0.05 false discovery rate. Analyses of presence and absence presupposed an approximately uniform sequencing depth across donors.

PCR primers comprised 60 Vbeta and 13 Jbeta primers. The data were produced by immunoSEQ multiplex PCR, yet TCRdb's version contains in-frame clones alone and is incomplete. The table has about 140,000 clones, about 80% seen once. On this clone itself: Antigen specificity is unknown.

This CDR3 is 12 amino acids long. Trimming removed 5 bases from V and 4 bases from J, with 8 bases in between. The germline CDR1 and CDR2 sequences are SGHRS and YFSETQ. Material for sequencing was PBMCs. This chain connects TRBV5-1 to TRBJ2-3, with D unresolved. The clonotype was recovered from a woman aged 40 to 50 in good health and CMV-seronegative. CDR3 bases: TGCGCCAGCAGAGAAACAGCAGATACGCAGTATTTT. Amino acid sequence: CASRETADTQYF.